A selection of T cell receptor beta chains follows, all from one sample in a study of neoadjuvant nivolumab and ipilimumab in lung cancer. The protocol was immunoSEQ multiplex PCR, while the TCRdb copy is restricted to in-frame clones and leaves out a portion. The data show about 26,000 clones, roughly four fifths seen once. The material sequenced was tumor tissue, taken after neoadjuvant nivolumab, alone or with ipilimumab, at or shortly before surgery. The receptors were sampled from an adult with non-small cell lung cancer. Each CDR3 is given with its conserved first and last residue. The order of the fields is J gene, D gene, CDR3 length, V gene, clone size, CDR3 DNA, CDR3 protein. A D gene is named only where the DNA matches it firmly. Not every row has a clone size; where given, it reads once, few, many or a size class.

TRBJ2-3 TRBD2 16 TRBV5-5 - TGTGCCAGCAGCGCTGGACTAGCGGGAAACACAGATACGCAGTATTTT CASSAGLAGNTDTQYF
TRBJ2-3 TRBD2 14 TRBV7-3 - TGTGCCAGCAGCTTACTAGCGGCCACAGATACGCAGTATTTT CASSLLAATDTQYF
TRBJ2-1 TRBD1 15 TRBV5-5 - TGTGCCAGCAGCTTTGAAGGACAGGCCTACAATGAGCAGTTCTTC CASSFEGQAYNEQFF
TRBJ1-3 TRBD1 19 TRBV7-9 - TGTGCCAGCAGCGTATGGAGGGACAGGGCAACACTCTCTGGAAACACCATATATTTT CASSVWRDRATLSGNTIYF
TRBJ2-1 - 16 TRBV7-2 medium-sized TGTGCCAGCAGCCTAAATCGGGCGAGCTCCTACAATGAGCAGTTCTTC CASSLNRASSYNEQFF
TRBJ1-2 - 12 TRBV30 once TGTGCCTGGAGTGGGACAAACTATGGCTACACCTTC CAWSGTNYGYTF
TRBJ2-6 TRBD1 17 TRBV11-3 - TGTGCCAGCAGCGGGTGGGACAGGGCAACCGGGGCCAACGTCCTGACTTTC CASSGWDRATGANVLTF
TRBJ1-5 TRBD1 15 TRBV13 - TGTGCCAGCAGCTTGAAGTCACAGGGGAACGATCCCCAGCATTTT CASSLKSQGNDPQHF
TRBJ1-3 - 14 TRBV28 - TGTGCCAGCAGTTTGCAGATCTCTGGAAACACCATATATTTT CASSLQISGNTIYF
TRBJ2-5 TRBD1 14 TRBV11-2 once TGTGCCAGCAACCCACTCGGACAGGAAGAGACCCAGTACTTC CASNPLGQEETQYF
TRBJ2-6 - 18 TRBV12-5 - TGTGCTAGTGGTCCGCCCAGGACAGTAAGCTCTGGGGCCAACGTCCTGACTTTC CASGPPRTVSSGANVLTF
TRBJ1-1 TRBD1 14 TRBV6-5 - TGTGCCAGCAGTTGGGACAGGTCTTGGCGGGTGGCTTTCTTT CASSWDRSWRVAFF
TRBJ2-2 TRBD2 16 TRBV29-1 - TGCAGCTCTTGGACTAGCGGGACAGGTCGAACCGGGGAGCTGTTTTTT CSSWTSGTGRTGELFF
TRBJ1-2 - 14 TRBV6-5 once TGTGCCAGCAGGGTTGACAGAACCCTCTATGGCTACACCTTC CASRVDRTLYGYTF
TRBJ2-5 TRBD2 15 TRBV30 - TGTGCCTGGAGTGCCCTAGCGGCTAACCAAGAGACCCAGTACTTC CAWSALAANQETQYF
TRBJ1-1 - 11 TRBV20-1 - TGCAGTGCTAGTTCTAACACTGAAGCTTTCTTT CSASSNTEAFF
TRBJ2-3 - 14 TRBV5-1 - TGCGCCAGCAGCCGGGACTTGCGAGGTGGTACGCAGTATTTT CASSRDLRGGTQYF
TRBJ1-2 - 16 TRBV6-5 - TGTGCCAGCAGTTTAGGCGAAGACACCTTACTCAATGGCTACACCTTC CASSLGEDTLLNGYTF
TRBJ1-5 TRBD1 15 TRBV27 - TGTGCCAGCACCAGGACAGGGCTTGGGAATCAGCCCCAGCATTTT CASTRTGLGNQPQHF
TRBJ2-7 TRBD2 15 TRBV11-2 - TGTGCCAGCAGCTCCCCGGCGGGAGCAAGCTACGAGCAGTACTTC CASSSPAGASYEQYF
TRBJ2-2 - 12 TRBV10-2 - TGCGCCAGCAGTGAACTCACCGGGGAGCTGTTTTTT CASSELTGELFF
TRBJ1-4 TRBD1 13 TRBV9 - TGTGCCAGCAGCGGGACCCCCGGACAGGGCCTGTTTTTT CASSGTPGQGLFF
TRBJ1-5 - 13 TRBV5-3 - TGTGCCAGCAGCTTACATAGCAATCAGCCCCAGCATTTT CASSLHSNQPQHF
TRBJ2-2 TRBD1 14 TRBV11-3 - TGTGCCAGCAGTTTAGGGGGCGAGACCGGGGAGCTGTTTTTT CASSLGGETGELFF
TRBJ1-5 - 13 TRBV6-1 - TGTGCCAGCAGTCCCAAACGCAATCAGCCCCAGCATTTT CASSPKRNQPQHF
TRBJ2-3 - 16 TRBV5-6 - TGTGCCAGCAGCTTGGCGGGCAGTCAGTGGGGGGCCACGCAGTATTTT CASSLAGSQWGATQYF
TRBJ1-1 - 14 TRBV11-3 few TGTGCCAGCAGCTTAGTCGGGACAAACACTGAAGCTTTCTTT CASSLVGTNTEAFF
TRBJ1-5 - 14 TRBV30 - TGTGCCTGGAGTGTTGCGGGGGCTAGTCAGCCCCAGCATTTT CAWSVAGASQPQHF
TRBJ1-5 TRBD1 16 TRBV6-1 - TGTGCCAGCAGTGAAGCCGTAGGACAGGGGAGTCAGCCCCAGCATTTT CASSEAVGQGSQPQHF
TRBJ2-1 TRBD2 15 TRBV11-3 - TGTGCCAGCAGCCCGAGCGGGAGGGCCGTCAATGAGCAGTTCTTC CASSPSGRAVNEQFF
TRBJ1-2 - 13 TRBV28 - TGTGCCAGCTTTAAACTTGGTTTCTATGGCTACACCTTC CASFKLGFYGYTF
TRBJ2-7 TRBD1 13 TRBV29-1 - TGCAGCGTTGAGGCGACAGGGGGCTACGAGCAGTACTTC CSVEATGGYEQYF
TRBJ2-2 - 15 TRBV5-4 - TGTGCCAGCAGCTTGGCGGGTATAGGCACCGGGGAGCTGTTTTTT CASSLAGIGTGELFF
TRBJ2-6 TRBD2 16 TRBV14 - TGTGCCAGCAGCCAGCGGGGGAGGACTGGGGCCAACGTCCTGACTTTC CASSQRGRTGANVLTF
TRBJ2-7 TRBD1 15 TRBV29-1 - TGCAGCGTCGCCGTAGTGGGACAGGAAATCCACGAGCAGTACTTC CSVAVVGQEIHEQYF
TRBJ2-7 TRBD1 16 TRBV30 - TGTGCCTGGAGTCCCTCTCCCGGGACAGGGGACAACGAGCAGTACTTC CAWSPSPGTGDNEQYF
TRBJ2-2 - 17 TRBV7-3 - TGTGCCAGCAGCCCCTGGGGGGCAATCCCGAACACCGGGGAGCTGTTTTTT CASSPWGAIPNTGELFF
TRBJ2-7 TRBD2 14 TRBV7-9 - TGTGCCAGTGATGACCTAGCGGGAAGGCACGAGCAGTACTTC CASDDLAGRHEQYF
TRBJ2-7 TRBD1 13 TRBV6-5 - TGTGCCAGCAGCCTTGACAGGGAAGACGAGCAGTACTTC CASSLDREDEQYF
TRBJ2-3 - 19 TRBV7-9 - TGTGCCAGCAGCCCCAACTTTTTTGGGGCAGGGCCGGTAACAGATACGCAGTATTTT CASSPNFFGAGPVTDTQYF
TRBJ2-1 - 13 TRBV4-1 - TGCGCCAGCAGCCAAGATCAATACAATGAGCAGTTCTTC CASSQDQYNEQFF
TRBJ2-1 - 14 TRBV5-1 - TGCGCCAGCAGTTCAAGGGAGACCTACAATGAGCAGTTCTTC CASSSRETYNEQFF
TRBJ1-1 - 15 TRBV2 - TGTGCCAGCAGTGGCCCCACCCGGGAGGGGCCTGAAGCTTTCTTT CASSGPTREGPEAFF
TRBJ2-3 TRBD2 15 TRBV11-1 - TGTGCCAGCAGTCAAGGACTAGCGGCGACAGATACGCAGTATTTT CASSQGLAATDTQYF
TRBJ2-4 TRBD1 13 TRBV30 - TGTGCCTGGACCCAAACGGACAGGGGAATTCAGTACTTC CAWTQTDRGIQYF
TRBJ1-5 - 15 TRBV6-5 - TGTGCCAGCAGTTACTCGAGTTTGGGGGGGGCGACCCAGCATTTT CASSYSSLGGATQHF
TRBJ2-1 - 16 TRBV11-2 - TGTGCCAGCAGCTTTGGGTCTAGTGGCTCCTACAATGAGCAGTTCTTC CASSFGSSGSYNEQFF
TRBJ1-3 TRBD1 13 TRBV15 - TGTGCCACCAGCGTGGACAGGGCGAACACCATATATTTT CATSVDRANTIYF
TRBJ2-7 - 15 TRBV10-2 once TGTGCCAGCAGTGAACTGGGGGCCGATTCCTACGAGCAGTACTTC CASSELGADSYEQYF
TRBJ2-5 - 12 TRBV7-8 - TGTGCCAGCAGCTTAGCGAGGAGGGATTATGACTTC CASSLARRDYDF
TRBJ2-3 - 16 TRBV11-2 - TGTGCCAGCAGCCCTTGGGGCGGGCACAGCACAGATACGCAGTATTTT CASSPWGGHSTDTQYF
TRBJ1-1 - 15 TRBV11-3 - TGTGCCAGCAGCGGACGGGCATCAGGAGGGACTGAAGCTTTCTTT CASSGRASGGTEAFF
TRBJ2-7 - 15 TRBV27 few TGTGCCAGCAGCCCAGTGGGGGGGCAGGACTACGAGCAGTACTTC CASSPVGGQDYEQYF
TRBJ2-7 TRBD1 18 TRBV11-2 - TGTGCCAGCAGCTTATGGCCGCATCTCGGACAGGGCTCCTACGAGCAGTACTTC CASSLWPHLGQGSYEQYF
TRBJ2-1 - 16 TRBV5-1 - TGCGCCAGCAGCCCAACGGGGATGAGCTCCTACAATGAGCAGTTCTTC CASSPTGMSSYNEQFF